This T cell receptor beta chain comes out of a study of blood T cell repertoires in COVID-19. TCRdb keeps only in-frame clones here, not all; method: immunoSEQ multiplex PCR. The repertoire holds under 250,000 clones, with 80% to 90% as singletons. CDR3 length: 17 residues. The V gene is TRBV1, the J gene TRBJ2-1; the D call in the table, TRBD1, was not verified against the DNA. TRBV1 is recorded as a pseudogene. This sequence was found in a man aged 45-60 years with COVID-19, enrolled during active disease. Sequencing was done on a sample of peripheral blood. CDR3 region: CTSSYPRDRFSYNEQFF. CDR3 bases: TGCACCAGCAGCTACCCCAGGGACAGATTCTCCTACAATGAGCAGTTCTTC.